This entry concerns a single TCR beta chain. The sample holds many counts of this clonotype. No cognate antigen has been identified for it. No much larger clone exists at a distance of one base, and base qualities are not known. The study deep-sequenced TCR repertoires of sorted CD4+ and CD8+ blood T cells from severe aplastic anemia patients and healthy subjects. Ficoll-Paque density gradient centrifugation was used to isolate peripheral blood mononuclear cells. CD4+ and CD8+ T cells were sorted by FACS or magnetic beads before DNA extraction. Genomic DNA served as template for TCR beta VDJ combination and CDR3 sequence profiling. TCR repertoire sequencing was run on an Illumina HiSeq 2000. In the source study's methods: Repertoires were assessed using TRBV/TRBJ rearrangement plots, CDR3 size and DJ length profiles, and Simpson's diversity index. The most abundant DNA sequence in the deep sequencing data was defined as the immunodominant clone. CDR3 amino acid sequences were screened for sharing across subjects and compared with published repertoires and the VDJdb database. The public sequencing data were trimmed at Q25 with fastp and processed into clonotypes with MiXCR by TCRdb, which kept only in-frame beta chains. Here each entry gathers all rows of one CDR3 protein and keeps the most common genes and DNA. For this entry, the V and J calls and clone size follow TCRdb and not the study's own pipeline. Within this sample are about 180,000 distinct CDR3 sequences, with around 45% of them counted one time only. Around 3% of the sample rests with the top ten.

The record originates from a study of CD8+CD57+ T cells in acquired aplastic anemia listed by TCRdb under 2018. Study-level background: On average, sorted CD4+ and CD8+ cells yielded around 3.5 ug of extracted DNA, with a range of about 0.18 to 30 ug. Healthy donor samples averaged about 10 million reads for CD4+ and under 12 million for CD8+ cells. What the study reported, not specific to this receptor: Between patients and healthy controls, no significant difference in CD8+ Simpson's diversity was found (P=0.060). Around 28 CD8+ CDR3 sequences were found to be shared between patients and controls, but these sequences appeared to be highly expressed in patients and within the immunodominant clones of the patients.

Based on the germline V gene, the CDR1 and CDR2 sequences are KGHDR and SFDVKD. Here V drops 4 bases and J drops 2 bases, and the junction holds 9 bases not matched to any gene. The CDR3 spans 17 residues, from the cysteine through the phenylalanine. Only CDR3 DNA is held: 51 bases, read in frame from base 1. Sequencing was carried out using sorted CD4+, CD8+, or CD8+CD57+ T cells (not recorded which) from PBMCs. This sequence originates from a human donor in good health. The V gene is TRBV24-1 and the J gene is TRBJ2-3; 9 bases in between match TRBD1. DNA sequence: TGTGCCACCAGTGAACCTACAGGGGGCGGGTCCACAGATACGCAGTATTTT. Its coded protein is CATSEPTGGGSTDTQYF.